This record looks at one T cell receptor (beta chain) sequence and its context. Clones were read by immunoSEQ multiplex PCR, and TCRdb kept only the in-frame ones, dropping some. The table includes about 61,000 clones, about 90% detected once. The data derive from a study of T cell changes during pregnancy in multiple sclerosis. CDR1 MNHEY and CDR2 SMNVEV come from the germline V gene (reference sequence). This CDR3 spans 13 amino acids. Trimming cost V 4 bases and J 0 bases, with 6 bases left between them. The receptor's source is a female donor in good health, enrolled as a control in a pregnancy study. The sequencing used peripheral blood, collected in the first trimester of pregnancy. The chain recombines TRBV27 with TRBJ1-1; D remains unclear. The DNA for the CDR3 is TGTGCCAGCAGTTCCCAGTTGAACACTGAAGCTTTCTTT. It is translated as CASSSQLNTEAFF.